What follows describes a single T cell receptor beta chain. What it recognizes is unknown. An end of the junction differs from the germline gene, which may be a read error. Different DNA sequences within this sample yield the same CDR3. These data are taken from a study of graft-versus-host responses after intestinal transplantation. Study as a whole: Once they had received anti-thymocyte globulin induction, all recipients took tacrolimus and steroids for approximately 3 years.

Using immunoSEQ multiplex PCR, the repertoire was profiled, and TCRdb retains in-frame clones only, with some absent. This sample has over 75,000 clones, with roughly 87% found just once. Findings and limits, study-wide: Early post-transplant HvG declines showed an association with peak circulating GvH clone levels. Some GvH clones appeared in ileal mucosa or blood before recipient bone marrow.

This clonotype was obtained from a human donor who was the organ donor for an intestinal transplant. Here the sequenced sample was unstimulated CD8+ T cells sorted from spleen or lymph node cells, taken before transplant.

CDR3 protein: CAILSGGASGELFF. CDR3 nucleotides: TGCGCCATCCTTAGCGGGGGGGCATCCGGGGAGCTGTTTTTT. The chain links TRBV11-3 to TRBJ2-2; 11 bases fit TRBD2. CDR1 and CDR2 from the germline V gene are SGHNT and YENEEA. The length of the CDR3 is 14 residues.